The rows below give T cell receptor beta chains drawn from one sample of a study of beta chain features in type 1 diabetes. Sequencing used immunoSEQ multiplex PCR; TCRdb keeps in-frame clones, though not all of them. The sample lists approximately 280,000 clones, 15% occurring once. The specimen was naive CD4+ T cells from blood. Source of these receptors: a man aged 18-30 years with type 1 diabetes. The CDR3 runs from the conserved cysteine through the conserved F or W. The D gene is left open where the match is weak. Size values are once, few and many counts, or a class for expanded clones, and some rows have none.

clone size	V gene	D gene	J gene	CDR3 DNA	CDR3 protein
NA	TRBV28	NA	TRBJ2-7	TGTGCCAGCGAAACAGGGATTACGGGCGAGCAGTACTTC	CASETGITGEQYF
few	TRBV5-5	TRBD1	TRBJ1-1	TGTGCCAGCAGCCGGGGACAGGACACTGAAGCTTTCTTT	CASSRGQDTEAFF
NA	TRBV11-2	TRBD1	TRBJ1-1	TGTGCCAGCAGCTCACTTCCGGGACAGAAGGGTTATGAAGCTTTCTTT	CASSSLPGQKGYEAFF
NA	TRBV14	NA	TRBJ2-2	TGTGCCAGCAGCCAAGACCACAGCACCGGGGAGCTGTTTTTT	CASSQDHSTGELFF
NA	TRBV5-1	NA	TRBJ2-7	TGCGCCAGCAGCCCCTCGGAGCTCTACGAGCAGTACTTC	CASSPSELYEQYF
NA	TRBV30	TRBD1	TRBJ2-7	TGTGCCTGGAGTGGGACACAGGGGGCGCGATACGAGCAGTACTTC	CAWSGTQGARYEQYF
NA	TRBV28	NA	TRBJ2-7	TGTGCCAGCAGTTTGCGAGGGCCCCGTCTTCGGGAATTC	CASSLRGPRLREF
NA	TRBV5-1	TRBD2	TRBJ2-5	TGCGCCAGCAGCTTGGATGGTAGAGCGGGAGGGCCCCAGAAGACCCAGTACTTC	CASSLDGRAGGPQKTQYF
NA	TRBV5-4	NA	TRBJ2-6	TGTGCCAGCAGCTTGGGACACTCGATCGGTGGGGCCAACGTCCTGACTTTC	CASSLGHSIGGANVLTF
NA	TRBV5-6	NA	TRBJ2-1	TGTGCCAGCAGCCTATTCCATGAGCAGTTCTTC	CASSLFHEQFF
few	TRBV19	TRBD2	TRBJ2-2	TGTGCCAGTAGTTTTAGACTAGCGGGAATTAACACCGGGGAGCTGTTTTTT	CASSFRLAGINTGELFF
few	TRBV14	NA	TRBJ2-7	TGTGCCAGCAGCCATGCCACAGGGTACTCCTACGAGCAGTACTTC	CASSHATGYSYEQYF
few	TRBV6-1	NA	TRBJ2-1	TGTGCCAGCATCGGTACTACCTACAATGAGCAGTTCTTC	CASIGTTYNEQFF
NA	TRBV25-1	NA	TRBJ2-1	TGTGCCAGCAGTGATAGGCTCGTGACAGGATGCTTCTTC	CASSDRLVTGCFF
NA	TRBV28	TRBD1	TRBJ1-4	TGTGCCAGCAGTGAGACAGGGGCGCAAAAACTGTTTTTT	CASSETGAQKLFF
NA	TRBV5-4	NA	TRBJ2-7	TGTGCCAGCAGCACGGGACAAAGGCGATCCTACGAGCAGTACTTC	CASSTGQRRSYEQYF
few	TRBV5-1	NA	TRBJ2-3	TGCGCCAGCAGCTCTGGACAGACCACAGATACGCAGTATTTT	CASSSGQTTDTQYF
NA	TRBV9	NA	TRBJ2-3	TGTGCCAGCAGCCCCGACAGCCCCCGCACAGATACGCAGTATTTT	CASSPDSPRTDTQYF
few	TRBV5-1	TRBD1	TRBJ1-5	TGCGCCAGCAGCTTGGAGGGGGACAGGGGTCAGCCCCAGCATTTT	CASSLEGDRGQPQHF
few	TRBV10-3	TRBD1	TRBJ2-7	TGTGCCATCAGCGAGTCGGGGACAGGCCTGTACTTC	CAISESGTGLYF
NA	TRBV30	TRBD2	TRBJ2-1	TGTGCCTGCGGGACTAGCGCATACTTATACAATGAGCAGTTCTTC	CACGTSAYLYNEQFF
NA	TRBV30	NA	TRBJ1-1	TGTGCCTGGACGAGCGGACAGAAGAACACTGAAGCTTTCTTT	CAWTSGQKNTEAFF
few	TRBV4-1	NA	TRBJ2-7	TGCGCCAGCAGCCAGGGACCCGGGGGTTCCTACGAGCAGTACTTC	CASSQGPGGSYEQYF
few	TRBV5-6	NA	TRBJ1-1	TGTGCCAGCAGCAGCGTTGACAGACTGTACACTGAAGCTTTCTTT	CASSSVDRLYTEAFF
NA	TRBV6-5	TRBD1	TRBJ2-2	TGTGCCAGCAGTGAACAGGGGGCGGTCGGGGAGCTGTTTTTT	CASSEQGAVGELFF
NA	TRBV6-6	NA	TRBJ2-7	TGTGCCAGCAGCAACCTAAGGGGCAGGACCTACGAGCAGTACTTC	CASSNLRGRTYEQYF
NA	TRBV18	TRBD1	TRBJ2-6	TGTGCCAGCTCACCAAAGGGACAGGGGTTCTCTGGGGCCAACGTCCTGACTTTC	CASSPKGQGFSGANVLTF